This TCR beta chain is from a study of CD8+ T cells in alopecia areata. General study results and limits: Alphabeta T cells residing in normal skin are also sequenced in scalp samples. With patients, TCR sharing proved less clear than in mice, a difference possibly related to HLA.

On this clone: Its cognate antigen is unknown.

It was from PBMCs that CD4+ and CD8+ T cells were sorted. The CDR3 runs to 14 residues. Germline V gives CDR1 SQVTM, CDR2 ANQGSEA. V lost 1 base to trimming and J lost 2 bases, with 11 bases between them. Following extraction, RNA underwent reverse transcription to cDNA, which served as the sequencing template. The data were produced by immunoSEQ multiplex PCR, yet TCRdb's version contains in-frame clones alone and is incomplete. This sample carries some 150,000 clones, 62% of them seen once, and the ten largest clones take less than 40%. The TCR comes from a human donor in good health. The chain joins TRBV29-1 to TRBJ1-2; possible D gene TRBD1, 5 bases. Sample: CD8+ T cells sorted from blood. As DNA, the CDR3 is TGCAGCGTTGAAGGAAGGGGACCGAACTATGGCTACACCTTC. Translating gives CSVEGRGPNYGYTF.